This T cell receptor (beta chain) came from a study of T cell repertoires in cytomegalovirus infection. On the study more broadly: TCR beta signatures that were public indicated CMV infection and matching HLA type.

Germline V gene data show CDR1 as KGHDR and CDR2 as SFDVKD. The CDR3 length is 14 residues. Trimming cost V 4 bases and J 4 bases, with 12 bases left between them. Study outcomes and limitations: The cumulative frequency of public TCR beta families distinguished individuals who carried CMV together with the relevant HLA.

This clonotype was seen at least ten times. Its antigen remains unknown. TCRdb reprocessed the reads with MiXCR, giving one entry per CDR3 protein. This table holds about 220,000 distinct CDR3 sequences, approximately 38% found once. This chain uses TRBV24-1 with TRBJ1-2; D possibly corresponds to TRBD1 (6 bases). The clonotype originates from a human donor in good health (CMV status not recorded). Some clones in this sample may be carry-over from other donors' samples. The specimen comprised CD8+ T cells from cultured PBMCs, sampled from culture after CMV antigen stimulation. CDR3 DNA sequence: TGTGCCACCAGTGACAGTGACAGGTCCTATGGCTACACCTTC. Its protein product is CATSDSDRSYGYTF.